One sample yielded the 31 T cell receptor beta chains listed below, sequenced in a study of T cell repertoires in cytomegalovirus infection. TCRdb called the reads again in MiXCR, with one record for every CDR3 protein. The data contain over 200,000 distinct CDR3 sequences, around 13% of them seen just once; the ten biggest clones take up around 8.8%. The source material was PBMCs. Every receptor here comes from a human donor in good health (CMV status not recorded). Some clones in this sample may be carry-over from other donors' samples.

The chain employs TRBV7-9 and TRBJ1-4; the match to TRBD1 covers 7 bases. J was trimmed by 3 bases and V by 5 bases; bases with no gene match: 6. In germline, CDR1 is SEHNR, CDR2 FQNEAQ (reference sequence). The CDR3 sequence is 15 residues long. As DNA, the CDR3 is TGTGCCAGCAGCCTTCGACAGGGACCTAATGAAAAACTGTTTTTT. It specifies CASSLRQGPNEKLFF.

This clonotype was counted ten times or more. The chain has TRBV10-2 and TRBJ1-2; D gene ambiguous. The CDR3 is 12 residues long. Germline-derived CDR1 and CDR2 are WSHSY and SAAADI. V dropped 5 bases and J dropped 4 bases, with 8 bases sitting between them. The CDR3 sequence is CASSSGFYGYTF. The CDR3 DNA sequence: TGCGCCAGCAGTTCGGGATTCTATGGCTACACCTTC.

This sequence joins TRBV5-6 and TRBJ1-1; TRBD1 is a possible D gene (5 bases). Germline V gene sequence: CDR1 SGHDT, CDR2 YYEEEE. The CDR3 is 14 amino acids. V gave up 4 bases and J gave up 4 bases, with 14 bases separating them. The CDR3 is CASSGTTGGTEAFF. DNA for the CDR3: TGTGCCAGCAGCGGTACCACGGGGGGCACTGAAGCTTTCTTT.

This sequence joins TRBV5-1 and TRBJ1-1; D may be TRBD1 (5 bases). The V end lost 3 bases, the J end lost 5 bases, and 17 bases lay between the germline ends. CDR3 length equals 15 residues. Germline V gene data show CDR1 as SGHRS and CDR2 as YFSETQ. The CDR3 sequence is CASSSYGTTATEAFF. For the CDR3, the DNA is TGCGCCAGCAGCTCCTACGGGACGACGGCGACTGAAGCTTTCTTT.

This clonotype was seen ten or more times. The chain couples TRBV11-2 to TRBJ2-5; 7 positions match TRBD2. This CDR3 contains 16 residues. V trimming: 0 bases; J trimming: 2 bases; junction bases outside the gene matches: 6. CDR1 and CDR2 (germline): SGHAT, FQNNGV. CDR3 coding DNA: TGTGCCAGCAGCTTAGATGTCCTAGCGGTACAAGAGACCCAGTACTTC. This gives the protein CASSLDVLAVQETQYF.

This clonotype was detected a few times. The rearrangement uses TRBV11-2 and TRBJ1-1; 7 bases align to TRBD1. There are 16 residues in the CDR3. V dropped 4 bases and J dropped 6; count of bases not matched to a gene: 14. Germline CDR1 SGHAT, CDR2 FQNNGV. The CDR3 loop is CASSSSRQGKGAEAFF. CDR3 nucleotides: TGTGCCAGCAGCTCCTCCCGACAGGGTAAAGGGGCTGAAGCTTTCTTT.

This clonotype was recorded many times. This sequence joins TRBV7-8 and TRBJ2-7; 7 bases fit TRBD1. The CDR3 covers 14 residues. Germline-derived CDR1 and CDR2 are SGHVS and FQNEAQ. J lost 2 bases, V lost 5 bases, and 6 bases had no gene match. CDR3 DNA sequence: TGTGCCAGCAGCGCGATGGACAGGACCTACGAGCAGTACTTC. Translating it yields CASSAMDRTYEQYF.

This clonotype was seen many times. The J gene is TRBJ2-5, the V gene TRBV15; D gene ambiguous. V was pared by 0 bases and J by 2 bases, with 16 bases between. The CDR3 runs 17 residues. Per the germline V gene, CDR1 is LNHNV and CDR2 is YYDKDF (reference sequence). CDR3 bases: TGTGCCACCAGCAGAGATCCGTACAGATTAAAACAAGAGACCCAGTACTTC. Protein: CATSRDPYRLKQETQYF.

This clonotype appeared a few times. This chain connects TRBV28 to TRBJ2-5; the match to TRBD1 covers 7 bases. In germline, CDR1 is MDHEN, CDR2 SYDVKM. This CDR3 spans 14 amino acids. Unmatched junction bases numbered 4, after V lost 4 bases and J lost 2 bases. The DNA for the CDR3 is TGTGCCAGCAGTTCAGGGGGTAGACAAGAGACCCAGTACTTC. The encoded protein is CASSSGGRQETQYF.

This clonotype was detected a few times. The gene calls are TRBV27 and TRBJ1-5, with D hard to call. V was pared by 6 bases and J by 0 bases, with 15 bases between. The CDR3 loop spans 16 amino acids. Germline V CDR1 and CDR2: MNHEY, SMNVEV (reference sequence). DNA for the CDR3: TGTGCCAGCAGCCCCGGGGTGGTAAATAGCAATCAGCCCCAGCATTTT. This translates into CASSPGVVNSNQPQHF.

This rearrangement joins TRBV5-4 to TRBJ2-5; 12 bases agree with TRBD2. Looked up from germline, CDR1 is SGHNT and CDR2 is YYREEE (reference sequence). The CDR3 is 17 residues long. Losses at the gene ends were 3 bases for V and 2 bases for J; bases not matched to a gene: 8. CDR3 loop: CASSSLRTSGVQETQYF. CDR3 coding DNA: TGTGCCAGCAGCTCCTTAAGGACTAGCGGGGTTCAAGAGACCCAGTACTTC.

This clonotype was seen more than once but under ten times. V and J are TRBV10-3 and TRBJ1-5, with D uncertain. Germline loops: CDR1 ENHRY, CDR2 SYGVKD. Deletions cut 0 bases from V and 3 bases from J, with 9 bases between. The CDR3 loop spans 15 amino acids. CDR3 protein: CAISESRQSNQPQHF. The CDR3 DNA is TGTGCCATCAGTGAGTCTCGGCAATCCAATCAGCCCCAGCATTTT.

V is TRBV7-9 and J is TRBJ2-5; D remains unclear. Trimming took 2 bases from V and 3 from J, leaving 7 bases between them. This CDR3 region has 13 residues. CDR1 and CDR2 (germline): SEHNR, FQNEAQ (reference sequence). CDR3 coding DNA: TGTGCCAGCAGCTTATTGTCAGAAGAGACCCAGTACTTC. Protein sequence: CASSLLSEETQYF.

The chain couples TRBV29-1 to TRBJ2-5; D call uncertain. In germline, CDR1 is SQVTM, CDR2 ANQGSEA. With 7 bases removed from V and 5 bases from J, the gap between germline ends came to 8 bases. The CDR3 length is 10 residues. CDR3 protein: CSGSLETQYF. CDR3 in DNA: TGCAGCGGCAGTTTGGAGACCCAGTACTTC. The variable domain in full, completed from reference TRBV29-1 and TRBJ2-5, reads SAVISQKPSRDICQRGTSLTIQCQVDSQVTMMFWYRQQPGQSLTLIATANQGSEATYESGFVIDKFPISRPNLTFSTLTVSNMSPEDSSIYLCSGSLETQYFGPGTRLLVL.

This clonotype was seen a handful of times. This chain connects TRBV2 to TRBJ2-7; the match to TRBD2 covers 11 bases. CDR1 is SNHLY, CDR2 FYNNEI, per germline. The junction had 3 bases not matched to a gene; V was cut back by 5 bases and J by 0 bases. This CDR3 region has 15 residues. DNA for the CDR3: TGTGCCAGCAGTACTAGCGGGAGTAGCTCCTACGAGCAGTACTTC. Its protein product is CASSTSGSSSYEQYF.

This clonotype was seen only a few times. Written as DNA, the CDR3 is TGTGCCAGCAGTGAAGTCAGGACCCTACAAGAGACCCAGTACTTC. Translated, it gives CASSEVRTLQETQYF. The rearrangement links TRBV25-1 to TRBJ2-5; D remains ambiguous. Germline values: CDR1 MGHDK, CDR2 SYGVNS. The V gene lost 2 bases and the J gene lost 2 bases, with 12 bases spanning the gap. This CDR3 region has 15 residues.

CDR3 protein: CASSFTGGAFF. CDR3 bases: TGTGCCAGCAGCTTTACAGGGGGTGCTTTCTTT. The rearrangement joins TRBV7-2 to TRBJ1-1, with 8 positions matching TRBD1. This CDR3 spans 11 amino acids. With V trimmed by 3 bases and J by 11 bases, 2 bases remained unmatched. Germline V lookup: CDR1 SGHTA, CDR2 FQGNSA.

This clonotype came up many times. The chain combines TRBV29-1 with TRBJ2-7, with D possibly being TRBD2 (5 bases). Deletions cut 4 bases from V and 3 bases from J, with 13 bases between. The CDR3 covers 13 residues. The V gene's germline CDR1 is SQVTM and CDR2 ANQGSEA. Here the CDR3 reads CSVGADRGYEQYF. The DNA of the CDR3 is TGCAGCGTTGGGGCCGACCGGGGCTACGAGCAGTACTTC.

Note on this clonotype: One base away lies a much larger clone, so this may be a sequencing read error. The J gene is TRBJ2-7, the V gene TRBV7-2; 8 bases line up with TRBD1. Germline V gives CDR1 SGHTA, CDR2 FQGNSA. J gave up 5 bases and V 1 base, and 4 bases lay outside the gene matches. The CDR3 has 14 residues. CDR3 region: CASSLVRQGNEQYF. The CDR3, as DNA: TGTGCCAGCAGCTTAGTGCGACAGGGGAACGAGCAGTACTTC.

This clonotype was seen a handful of times. The chain employs TRBV5-6 and TRBJ2-3; maybe TRBD1 (6 bases). V lost 1 base to trimming and J lost 1 base, with 19 bases between them. Germline V gives CDR1 SGHDT, CDR2 YYEEEE. The CDR3 length is 18 residues. This CDR3 reads CASSLFGQTSFRTDTQYF. Here the CDR3 DNA reads TGTGCCAGCAGCTTGTTTGGACAGACCAGCTTCCGCACAGATACGCAGTATTTT.

This clonotype came up many times. This chain uses TRBV6-1 with TRBJ2-7; 14 nucleotides line up with TRBD2. The V segment lost 6 bases and the J segment 2 bases; nucleotides outside the gene matches: 6. The germline gives CDR1 MNHNS, CDR2 SASEGT. This CDR3 is 16 amino acids long. The CDR3 loop reads CASRGLAGGLTYEQYF. For the CDR3, the DNA is TGTGCCAGCAGAGGACTAGCGGGGGGCCTAACCTACGAGCAGTACTTC.

This clonotype was seen at least ten times. The chain links TRBV7-2 to TRBJ1-2; 9 bases line up with TRBD1. Germline V gives CDR1 SGHTA, CDR2 FQGNSA. V lost 5 bases to trimming and J lost 7 bases; unmatched junction nucleotides: 5. CDR3 length equals 13 residues. The CDR3 reads CASSPGQGLGYTF. The CDR3 coding sequence is TGTGCCAGCAGCCCAGGACAGGGGCTTGGCTACACCTTC.

This clonotype was recorded once. V is TRBV28 and J is TRBJ1-2, with D hard to call. Germline CDR1 MDHEN, CDR2 SYDVKM. The CDR3 totals 11 residues. Trimming cost V 3 bases and J 6 bases, with 5 bases left between them. As DNA, the CDR3 is TGTGCCAGCAGTTTTAGAGATGGCTACACCTTC. This translates into CASSFRDGYTF.

The genes are TRBV18 and TRBJ2-1; D remains unclear. V gave up 2 bases and J gave up 1 base, with 9 bases separating them. The germline gives CDR1 KGHSH, CDR2 LQKENI. This CDR3 contains 15 residues. The CDR3 region is CASSPFIGSYNEQFF. In DNA form, the CDR3 reads TGTGCCAGCTCACCATTCATCGGTTCCTACAATGAGCAGTTCTTC.

This clonotype was seen ten or more times. The chain employs TRBV12-3 or TRBV12-4 and TRBJ2-7; D unclear. CDR3 length equals 13 residues. Deletions cut 2 bases from V and 0 bases from J, with 5 bases between. CDR3 in DNA: TGTGCCAGCAGTTTAACATTCTCCTACGAGCAGTACTTC. This gives the protein CASSLTFSYEQYF.

This chain's CDR3 is CASSLSGGLHEQYF. The CDR3 DNA sequence: TGCGCCAGCAGCTTGAGCGGGGGACTCCACGAGCAGTACTTC. The chain couples TRBV5-1 to TRBJ2-7; 8 bases fit TRBD2. The J segment lost 5 bases and the V segment lost 1 base, leaving 5 bases of the junction unmatched. The germline gives CDR1 SGHRS, CDR2 YFSETQ. CDR3 size: 14 residues. Supplemented by reference TRBV5-1 and TRBJ2-7, the full variable domain reads KAGVTQTPRYLIKTRGQQVTLSCSPISGHRSVSWYQQTPGQGLQFLFEYFSETQRNKGNFPGRFSGRQFSNSRSEMNVSTLELGDSALYLCASSLSGGLHEQYFGPGTRLTVT.

The chain links TRBV28 to TRBJ2-3, with 11 bases aligning to TRBD2. Germline V lookup: CDR1 MDHEN, CDR2 SYDVKM. V was pared by 3 bases and J by 1 base, with 15 bases of the junction left unmatched. The CDR3 has 20 amino acids. The CDR3 sequence: CASSFSTSGTLIRGTDTQYF. CDR3 nucleotide sequence: TGTGCCAGCAGTTTTTCGACTAGCGGGACCCTAATACGGGGCACAGATACGCAGTATTTT.

This clonotype was observed many times. The chain is built from TRBV7-9 and TRBJ1-6, with 8 bases fitting TRBD1. Germline V gene sequence: CDR1 SEHNR, CDR2 FQNEAQ (reference sequence). V lost 0 bases and J lost 7; bases outside the gene matches: 5. The CDR3 contains 16 residues. CDR3 residues: CASSLAPTGVNSPLHF. The CDR3 nucleotides are TGTGCCAGCAGCTTAGCACCGACAGGGGTAAATTCACCCCTCCACTTT.

A word on this clonotype: A read error may produce the germline difference seen at one junction end. The chain recombines TRBV7-2 with TRBJ2-7; a possible D gene is TRBD1 (5 bases). Germline CDR1 SGHTA, CDR2 FQGNSA. This CDR3 contains 17 residues. CDR3 in DNA: TGTGCCAGCAGCTTAGATAGGTTAGGACAAGCCTCCCACGAGCTGTACTTC. This gives the protein CASSLDRLGQASHELYF.

The V and J genes are TRBV4-1 and TRBJ1-2; 11 nucleotides align to TRBD1. Germline loops: CDR1 MGHRA, CDR2 YSYEKL. The trim removed 1 base at V and 2 bases at J, leaving 9 bases unmatched. This CDR3 is 18 amino acids long. CDR3 region: CASSQAGQGALRNYGYTF. The DNA for the CDR3 is TGCGCCAGCAGCCAAGCCGGACAGGGGGCCCTCAGGAACTATGGCTACACCTTC.

The V gene is TRBV28, the J gene TRBJ2-1; the match to TRBD2 covers 12 bases. Germline V CDR1 and CDR2: MDHEN, SYDVKM. V lost 4 bases, J lost 0 bases, and 13 bases stayed unmatched. The CDR3 consists of 20 residues. As DNA, the CDR3 is TGTGCCAGCAGTTCCCCCGACCTTCTAGCGGGAGGGATCTCCTACAATGAGCAGTTCTTC. Translation gives CASSSPDLLAGGISYNEQFF.